This TCR beta chain was identified in a study of CD8 T cells in Susac syndrome (dated by TCRdb to between 2019 and 2020). With regard to the full study: The study used repertoire sequencing to test whether antigen drove CD8+ T cell activation and differentiation in Susac syndrome. Summary of the overall study and its limitations: The TCR sequencing and HLA analysis was acknowledged to have included a relatively small number of individuals.

RNA was extracted with the RNeasy kit and about 0.5 to 1 ug was reverse transcribed using random hexamers. The immunoSEQ multiplex PCR assay, covering 54 Vbeta and 13 Jbeta segments, was used to amplify TCR beta CDR3 regions. Bias from PCR amplification was corrected by using a synthetic template baseline for primer optimization and for computational correction. In the original analysis: Only productive sequences were kept, with reads annotated to V, D and J genes according to IMGT and analyzed in immunoSEQ Analyzer. Clonality was calculated as one minus the Shannon entropy normalized by log2 of the number of productive unique sequences. For each patient and control, public and private clones were evaluated within the 100 most prevalent clones. Clones were defined as Susac-specific when absent from the healthy and MS cohorts, from some 1,100 published viral clones and from other ImmuneACCESS disease sequences. The public sequencing data were trimmed at Q25 with fastp and processed into clonotypes with MiXCR by TCRdb, which kept only in-frame beta chains. Here each entry gathers all rows of one CDR3 protein and keeps the most common genes and DNA. In this record, the V and J calls reflect TCRdb's handling and not the investigators' own analysis. The sample records about 250,000 distinct CDR3 sequences, around 95% of which are singletons. The leading ten clones occupy around 0.07% of the sample.

V ends up 5 bases short and J 9 bases short, with an unmatched junction base count of 13. CDR1 SEHNR and CDR2 FQNEAQ were looked up in the germline V gene (reference sequence). The CDR3 runs 15 residues from the cysteine to the phenylalanine. The sequence is cut down to CDR3 DNA, 45 bases in frame from base 1. High-throughput TCR beta sequencing profiled peripheral blood CD8+ and CD4+ T cells from healthy donors, Susac syndrome patients and multiple sclerosis patients. The multiple sclerosis controls were treatment-naive patients who had stable or active relapsing-remitting disease and met the revised McDonald criteria. CD8+ TEMRA cells were enriched by FACS, while bulk CD8+ and CD4+ T cells were purified by magnetic negative isolation. Blood was collected in EDTA tubes and processed within 24 hours, with PBMCs isolated through density gradient centrifugation. PBMCs destined for TCR sequencing were cryopreserved in liquid nitrogen and later thawed in a 37 °C water bath. The sorted or isolated CD4+, CD8+ and CD8+ TEMRA cells reached a purity of at least 90%.

Of note for this clonotype: Its antigen target is currently unknown. Base qualities are not provided; no much larger clone lies one nucleotide away.

This chain joins TRBV7-9 to TRBJ2-1, and 7 junctional nucleotides match TRBD2. The sample comprised CD4+ T cells from PBMCs. This sequence was found in a human donor with multiple sclerosis. The CDR3: CASSPLGAGVSEQFF. The DNA reads as follows: TGTGCCAGCAGCCCCCTCGGGGCGGGAGTGTCTGAGCAGTTCTTC.